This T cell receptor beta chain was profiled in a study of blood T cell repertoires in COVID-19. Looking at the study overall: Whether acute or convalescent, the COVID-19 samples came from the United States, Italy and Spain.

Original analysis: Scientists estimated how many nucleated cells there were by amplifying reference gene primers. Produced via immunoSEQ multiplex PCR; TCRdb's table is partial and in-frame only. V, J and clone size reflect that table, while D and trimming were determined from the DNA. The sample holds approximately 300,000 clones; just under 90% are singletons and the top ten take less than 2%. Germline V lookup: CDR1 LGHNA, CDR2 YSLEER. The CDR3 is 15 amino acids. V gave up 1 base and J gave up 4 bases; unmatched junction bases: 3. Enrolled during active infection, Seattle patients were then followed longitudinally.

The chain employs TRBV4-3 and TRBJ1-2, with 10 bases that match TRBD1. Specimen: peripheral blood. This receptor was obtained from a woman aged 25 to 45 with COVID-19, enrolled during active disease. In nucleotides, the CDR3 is TGCGCCAGCAGCCAAGGACAGGGGGCTGTCTATGGCTACACCTTC. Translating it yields CASSQGQGAVYGYTF.